This T cell receptor beta chain appears in the sequencing data of a study of CD8+ T cells in alopecia areata. Extraction and reverse transcription of RNA yielded cDNA as the sequencing template. Produced via immunoSEQ multiplex PCR; TCRdb's table is partial and in-frame only. Among roughly 150,000 clones listed, 40% to 65% were seen once. Germline V gives CDR1 SGDLS, CDR2 YYNGEE. Trimming stripped 4 bases from V and 7 bases from J, with 21 bases between. This CDR3 has 17 amino acids. The sample holds one count of this clone. The source was CD8+ T cells sorted from blood, collected at week 0. The chain combines TRBV9 with TRBJ1-6; D possibly corresponds to TRBD1 (6 bases). This TCR derives from a human donor with alopecia areata. The CDR3 here is CASSPNLRTVPNSPLHF. Here the CDR3 DNA reads TGTGCCAGCAGCCCAAACCTCCGGACAGTACCAAATTCACCCCTCCACTTT.